This T cell receptor beta chain was identified during a study of T cells in Graves' hyperthyroidism and ophthalmopathy. Germline CDR1 is GTSNPN and CDR2 is SVGIG (reference sequence). CDR3 length equals 11 residues. V was clipped by 5 bases and J by 6 bases, with 7 bases between them. Amplified TCR beta CDR3 regions came from RNA transcripts. With the HTBI primer set, the TCR CDR3 went through a first round of RT-PCR. From the multiplex PCR reads, TCRdb called clonotypes with MiXCR, one entry per CDR3 protein. The table shows some 700,000 distinct CDR3 sequences, with 15% to 20% occurring only once. Criteria for exclusion of patients were uncontrolled infection, other autoimmune disease, pregnancy or lactation. This clonotype was recorded at least ten times.

Sequences were obtained from blood. J is TRBJ1-4 and V is TRBV30; no definite D call. This receptor was identified in a man in his forties or fifties with Graves' hyperthyroidism. CDR3 in amino acids: CAWGEDEKLFF. In DNA form, the CDR3 reads TGTGCCTGGGGGGAAGATGAAAAACTGTTTTTT.